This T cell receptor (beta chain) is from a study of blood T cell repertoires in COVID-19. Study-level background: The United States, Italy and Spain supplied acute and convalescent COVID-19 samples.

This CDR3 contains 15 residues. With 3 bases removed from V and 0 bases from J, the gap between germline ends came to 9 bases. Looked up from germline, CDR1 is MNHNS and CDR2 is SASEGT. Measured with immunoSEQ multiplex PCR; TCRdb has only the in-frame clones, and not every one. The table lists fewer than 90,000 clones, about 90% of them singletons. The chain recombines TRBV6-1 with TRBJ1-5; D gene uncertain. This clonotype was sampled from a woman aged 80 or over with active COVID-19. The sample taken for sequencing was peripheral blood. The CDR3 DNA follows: TGTGCCAGCAGTGAGCAACATCATAGCAATCAGCCCCAGCATTTT. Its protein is CASSEQHHSNQPQHF.